The 28 T cell receptor beta chains below come from one sample, sequenced in a study of CD8 T cells in Susac syndrome. A quantity of about 0.5 to 1 ug RNA underwent reverse transcription using random hexamers. TCRdb redid the calling of the immunoSEQ multiplex PCR reads with MiXCR, one entry per CDR3 protein. This table has about 400,000 distinct CDR3 sequences, 75% to 90% appearing once. Sequencing was performed on CD8+ T cells from PBMCs. These receptors all stem from a human donor with multiple sclerosis.

The rearrangement joins TRBV12-3 or TRBV12-4 to TRBJ1-2; no definite D call. The CDR3 is made up of 13 amino acids. Trimming removed 3 bases at V and 2 bases at J, with 7 bases between. CDR3 coding DNA: TGTGCCAGCAGTTTCTTGGCGAACTATGGCTACACCTTC. Translation gives CASSFLANYGYTF.

The J gene is TRBJ2-5, the V gene TRBV20-1; 9 bases agree with TRBD1. CDR3 length: 17 amino acids. Germline CDR1 DFQATT, CDR2 SNEGSKA (reference sequence). V dropped 0 bases and J dropped 4; count of bases not matched to a gene: 12. CDR3 DNA sequence: TGCAGTGCTAGAGATAACCGGGACAGGGTCGTAGGAGAGACCCAGTACTTC. Translating gives CSARDNRDRVVGETQYF.

The chain recombines TRBV18 with TRBJ1-5; D is perhaps TRBD1 (5 bases). V lost 5 bases and J 0 bases, leaving 11 bases between the germline ends. CDR1 KGHSH and CDR2 LQKENI come from the germline V gene. The CDR3 has 15 amino acids. The CDR3 region has the DNA TGTGCCAGCTCAACCGGGACCTTTAGCAATCAGCCCCAGCATTTT. Protein product: CASSTGTFSNQPQHF.

This rearrangement joins TRBV20-1 to TRBJ2-3; D possibly corresponds to TRBD1 (6 bases). CDR1 and CDR2 from the germline V gene are DFQATT and SNEGSKA (reference sequence). The V gene lost 5 bases and the J gene lost 0 bases, with 12 bases spanning the gap. This CDR3 spans 14 amino acids. CDR3 in DNA: TGCAGTGCTTTGACAGGAGTAAGCACAGATACGCAGTATTTT. Translated: CSALTGVSTDTQYF.

V usage is TRBV19 and J usage is TRBJ1-5, with D perhaps matching TRBD1 (5 bases). The CDR3 has 14 residues. Germline V gene lookup returns CDR1 LNHDA and CDR2 SQIVND (reference sequence). The V gene lost 9 bases and the J gene lost 1 base, with 13 bases spanning the gap. Here the CDR3 reads CASSPRTSNQPQHF. The CDR3 DNA reads as TGTGCCAGCAGTCCCCGGACAAGCAATCAGCCCCAGCATTTT.

The V and J genes are TRBV28 and TRBJ2-6, with D possibly called TRBD1 or TRBD2 (5 bases each). The germline V and J ends were trimmed by 6 bases and 4 bases, with 22 bases remaining between them. This CDR3 contains 18 residues. Germline CDR1 MDHEN, CDR2 SYDVKM. The CDR3 coding sequence is TGTGCCAGCAGGGTCGGGGACGGGATTTTGTGGGGGGCCAACGTCCTGACTTTC. The encoded protein is CASRVGDGILWGANVLTF.

This clonotype was detected a few times. This chain uses TRBV27 with TRBJ2-7, with 8 bases that match TRBD1. The CDR3 has 16 residues. In germline, CDR1 is MNHEY, CDR2 SMNVEV (reference sequence). The J segment lost 2 bases and the V segment lost 8 bases, leaving 14 bases of the junction unmatched. CDR3 amino acids: CASRPTSDRGPYEQYF. CDR3 bases: TGTGCCAGCCGTCCGACCTCCGACAGGGGACCCTACGAGCAGTACTTC.

This rearrangement joins TRBV18 to TRBJ2-7, with D hard to call. With 4 bases removed from V and 7 bases from J, the gap between germline ends came to 23 bases. CDR3 size: 16 residues. Germline values: CDR1 KGHSH, CDR2 LQKENI. CDR3 sequence reads: CASSLRLGPAQGEQYF. The CDR3 DNA reads as TGTGCCAGCTCACTAAGATTAGGACCGGCTCAAGGGGAGCAGTACTTC. The full variable domain, rest sourced from reference TRBV18 and TRBJ2-7, is NAGVMQNPRHLVRRRGQEARLRCSPMKGHSHVYWYRQLPEEGLKFMVYLQKENIIDESGMPKERFSAEFPKEGPSILRIQQVVRGDSAAYFCASSLRLGPAQGEQYFGPGTRLTVT.

The chain's CDR3 is CASSKGRDPKDTEAFF. The CDR3, as DNA: TGTGCCAGCAGCAAAGGACGGGATCCGAAGGACACTGAAGCTTTCTTT. V and J are TRBV21-1 and TRBJ1-1; TRBD1, as called in the table, went unchecked against the DNA. TRBV21-1 is a listed pseudogene. The length of the CDR3 is 16 residues.

This clonotype was counted only a few times. CDR3 in amino acids: CASNRVNTGELFF. In DNA, the CDR3 is TGTGCCAGCAACAGGGTCAACACCGGGGAGCTGTTTTTT. The rearrangement uses TRBV13 and TRBJ2-2; D is perhaps TRBD1 (6 bases). This CDR3 has 13 amino acids. Trimming took off 7 bases at V and 2 bases at J, with 8 bases between the two ends. Per germline, CDR1 PRHDT and CDR2 FYEKMQ (reference sequence). The whole variable domain, filled in from reference TRBV13 and TRBJ2-2, reads AAGVIQSPRHLIKEKRETATLKCYPIPRHDTVYWYQQGPGQDPQFLISFYEKMQSDKGSIPDRFSAQQFSDYHSELNMSSLELGDSALYFCASNRVNTGELFFGEGSRLTVL.

The V and J genes are TRBV14 and TRBJ1-1; D is perhaps TRBD1 (6 bases). The CDR3 consists of 14 residues. The germline V gene encodes CDR1 SGHDN and CDR2 FVKESK. Trimming left V 2 bases short and J 4 bases short, with 11 bases between. In DNA, the CDR3 is TGTGCCAGCAGCCAAAACAGGGTGGGCACTGAAGCTTTCTTT. Protein: CASSQNRVGTEAFF.

The gene calls are TRBV12-3 or TRBV12-4 and TRBJ2-7; possibly TRBD2 for D (5 bases). Trimming stripped 1 base from V and 3 bases from J, with 10 bases between. The CDR3 sequence is 14 residues long. CDR3: CASSLGTFYYEQYF. CDR3 nucleotide sequence: TGTGCCAGCAGTTTAGGGACTTTCTACTACGAGCAGTACTTC.

This sequence joins TRBV28 and TRBJ2-1; 7 nucleotides match TRBD2. This CDR3 has 12 amino acids. The germline gives CDR1 MDHEN, CDR2 SYDVKM. J lost 8 bases, V lost 4 bases, and 2 bases had no gene match. CDR3 coding DNA: TGTGCCAGCAGTTGGGGAGGGGATGAGCAGTTCTTC. Protein: CASSWGGDEQFF.

The chain joins TRBV5-1 to TRBJ1-1; D is unresolved. CDR1 SGHRS and CDR2 YFSETQ come from the germline V gene. The CDR3 runs to 12 residues. Trimming pared 0 bases from V and 8 bases from J, leaving 8 bases between. The CDR3 DNA reads as TGCGCCAGCAGCTTGGCGGACGGCGAAGCTTTCTTT. It codes for CASSLADGEAFF.

The rearrangement uses TRBV12-3 or TRBV12-4 and TRBJ2-3; TRBD2 agrees at 9 bases. Unmatched junction bases numbered 8, after V lost 3 bases and J lost 7 bases. The CDR3 covers 15 residues. The CDR3 bases are TGTGCCAGCAGTTTTGTAGCGGGAGCGGTAAATACGCAGTATTTT. It translates to CASSFVAGAVNTQYF.

The chain joins TRBV9 to TRBJ2-3; TRBD2 matches at 9 bases. Germline values: CDR1 SGDLS, CDR2 YYNGEE. V was pared by 4 bases and J by 2 bases, with 8 bases of the junction left unmatched. The CDR3 is 16 amino acids. In DNA, the CDR3 is TGTGCCAGCAGCTCCGAGAGACTAGCGGTCACAGATACGCAGTATTTT. Protein product: CASSSERLAVTDTQYF.

The chain joins TRBV4-1 to TRBJ1-5, with no clear D. The CDR3 extends over 14 amino acids. CDR1 is MGHRA and CDR2 is YSYEKL in the germline V gene. V dropped 6 bases and J dropped 2 bases, with 11 bases sitting between them. The CDR3, as DNA: TGCGCCAGCAGTCTCAACATGGGCAATCAGCCCCAGCATTTT. Translation gives CASSLNMGNQPQHF.

V and J are TRBV5-1 and TRBJ1-2; 8 nucleotides match TRBD1. The ends lost 4 bases at V and 5 bases at J; junction bases unmatched: 7. The CDR3 runs to 14 residues. The germline V gene has CDR1 SGHRS and CDR2 YFSETQ. The CDR3 bases are TGCGCCAGCAGCCCGGGACAGGACGAATATGGCTACACCTTC. Residues: CASSPGQDEYGYTF.

The chain joins TRBV18 to TRBJ2-5, with 15 bases matching TRBD2. J lost 1 base, V lost 5 bases, and 8 bases had no gene match. This CDR3 spans 18 amino acids. CDR1 is KGHSH, CDR2 LQKENI, per germline. CDR3: CASSTPGLAGGGQETQYF. The CDR3 DNA reads TGTGCCAGCTCAACGCCGGGACTAGCGGGAGGAGGCCAAGAGACCCAGTACTTC.

The chain joins TRBV6-4 to TRBJ1-6, with 8 positions matching TRBD1. The germline V gene encodes CDR1 MRHNA and CDR2 SNTAGT. This CDR3 spans 15 amino acids. V lost 3 bases to trimming and J lost 8 bases; unmatched junction nucleotides: 6. CDR3 loop: CASSETGQGYSPLHF. The CDR3 DNA is TGTGCCAGCAGTGAAACTGGACAGGGCTATTCACCCCTCCACTTT.

The chain links TRBV14 to TRBJ1-1; D is unresolved. The CDR3 extends over 12 amino acids. In germline, CDR1 is SGHDN, CDR2 FVKESK. Trimming removed 1 base from V and 7 bases from J, with 7 bases in between. The CDR3, as DNA: TGTGCCAGCAGCCAAGCGTTACTTGAAGCTTTCTTT. Protein sequence: CASSQALLEAFF.

The V gene is TRBV19, the J gene TRBJ1-5, with D perhaps matching TRBD1 (5 bases). The CDR3 is made up of 15 amino acids. Germline lookup yields CDR1 LNHDA and CDR2 SQIVND (reference sequence). V lost 3 bases to trimming and J lost 2 bases, with 11 bases between them. The CDR3 loop reads CASSIGREGNQPQHF. CDR3 nucleotide sequence: TGTGCCAGTAGTATCGGCAGGGAAGGCAATCAGCCCCAGCATTTT.

The sample holds one count of this clonotype. This chain connects TRBV7-9 to TRBJ1-5; 9 positions match TRBD1. Per the germline V gene, CDR1 is SEHNR and CDR2 is FQNEAQ (reference sequence). This CDR3 spans 15 amino acids. Unmatched junction bases numbered 4, after V lost 1 base and J lost 6 bases. CDR3 sequence (DNA): TGTGCCAGCAGCTTAGGACAGGGGGGGAGTCAGCCCCAGCATTTT. Encoded protein: CASSLGQGGSQPQHF.

The chain is built from TRBV21-1 and TRBJ1-1; TRBD1, the table's D call, was not compared with the DNA. TRBV21-1 is flagged as a pseudogene. CDR3 size: 19 residues. The CDR3 loop is CASSNRPGHKKEDDTEAFF. CDR3 nucleotides: TGTGCCAGCAGCAATCGACCGGGACACAAAAAGGAGGATGACACTGAAGCTTTCTTT.

CDR3 residues: CASGWDLEGTEAFF. DNA for the CDR3: TGTGCTAGTGGTTGGGACCTGGAGGGCACTGAAGCTTTCTTT. The chain joins TRBV12-5 to TRBJ1-1; maybe TRBD1 (5 bases). The CDR3 runs to 14 residues. V lost 4 bases and J 4 bases, leaving 13 bases between the germline ends. Germline assignment: CDR1 LGHNT and CDR2 FRNRAP.

The chain links TRBV9 to TRBJ2-7, with 7 bases identical to TRBD2. The CDR3 sequence is 16 residues long. Germline trimming cut 3 bases from V and 0 bases from J; bases unmatched to any gene: 9. The germline V gene has CDR1 SGDLS and CDR2 YYNGEE. CDR3 loop: CASSGPPSGGSYEQYF. As DNA, the CDR3 is TGTGCCAGCAGCGGACCCCCTAGCGGAGGCTCCTACGAGCAGTACTTC.

This clonotype was found once. Here the CDR3 DNA reads TGCGCCAGCAGTACGCCGGGACATGAGAACACTGAAGCTTTCTTT. This gives the protein CASSTPGHENTEAFF. V is TRBV5-1 and J is TRBJ1-1; possibly TRBD1 for D (6 bases). Trimming removed 5 bases at V and 1 base at J, with 15 bases between. This CDR3 region has 15 residues. Germline V CDR1 and CDR2: SGHRS, YFSETQ.

This clonotype occurred once. The J gene is TRBJ2-5, the V gene TRBV15; 10 positions agree with TRBD1. Trimming took 5 bases from V and 3 from J; bases not matched to a gene: 3. This CDR3 region has 14 residues. CDR1 is LNHNV and CDR2 is YYDKDF in the germline V gene (reference sequence). The CDR3 bases are TGTGCCACCAGCCGGGACAGGGGAAAAGAGACCCAGTACTTC. It specifies CATSRDRGKETQYF.